This T cell receptor beta chain was retrieved from a study of cytomegalovirus exposure and HLA in healthy donors (TCRdb year 2017). With regard to the full study: An earlier analysis of several hundred of the donors reported about 260 Gb of sequence data and 117 million unique TCR beta sequences obtained from about 170 million T cells. To predict cytomegalovirus infection status, the study combined high-throughput TCR immunosequencing, statistical association of individual TCRs with disease status, and machine learning. In a later genetic analysis, genome-wide SNP genotypes for about 65% of the roughly 670 donors were used, and that subset was treated as a discovery cohort. All discovery cohort repertoires had been generated using a single sequencing platform. An early release that covered about 600 HLA-typed donors contained approximately 320 gigabases of sequencing data and 80 million or so unique TCR sequences. Donor age, sex, ethnicity and CMV serostatus were collected together with the repertoire data. The T cell repertoires of several hundred subjects were profiled by immunosequencing and related to cytomegalovirus serostatus. Typing coverage varied by locus: roughly 620-640 donors for A, B, C, DRB1 and DQB1; approximately 560 for DQA1; about 590 for DPA1; some 470 for DPB1. Along with the roughly 700-subject first cohort, a separate validation cohort of approximately 110 different subjects was used. In a later analysis, previously published TCR beta repertoires from 666 donors were re-analyzed and high-resolution HLA genotyping was added so that TCR occurrence patterns could be studied. The aim of the study was to test whether cataloging public T cell receptors could identify signatures of past pathogen exposure. An earlier analysis of 587 of the donors used high-throughput TCR beta sequencing to judge whether each TCR beta V gene segment behaved as functional or pseudogenic. Class I and class II HLA loci were covered by the typing at four-digit resolution. Rather than drawing on any new phenotypic data, the later analysis identified candidate immune exposures from TCR beta sequences and the way those sequences occurred across donors. Several DR-DQ haplotypes were treated as single units for association and clustering because of strong linkage in the cohort. Among roughly 370 genotyped donors of the cohort, an average of approximately 240,000 unique TCR beta nucleotide sequences were sequenced per donor, around 20% of them non-productive. The genetic ancestry cluster associated with self-reported Caucasian donors included roughly 84% of the 398 genotyped donors.

This clone was observed a single time. Its antigen is currently not known. No much larger clonotype is one base removed from it; base qualities were not supplied. The cohort was made up of about 670 healthy bone marrow donors. All cohort members were sampled while nominally healthy, although unrecorded immune exposures were likely present. The donor tested CMV seropositive, placing the donor among the 289 seropositive members of the cohort. A peripheral blood sample was collected from each donor, and TCR beta sequencing was performed on peripheral blood mononuclear cells. Genomic DNA extraction from the blood cell samples was performed with the Qiagen DNeasy Blood Extraction Kit. The protocol used for the library was the immunoSEQ multiplex PCR assay. The multiplex PCR relied on a mix of 60 forward primers for TCR Vbeta segments and 13 reverse primers for TCR Jbeta segments. The CDR3 region of rearranged TCR beta genes was amplified from genomic DNA by a multiplex PCR assay. On the Illumina HiSeq System, the amplified TCR beta libraries were sequenced as 87-base-pair reads. Per the original workflow: A later analysis tallied roughly 78 million unique TCR beta chains across the 666 repertoires, and approximately 12 million of those chains were shared by two or more donors. To remove PCR and sequencing errors, raw reads were error-corrected and collapsed into unique sequences using a nearest-neighbor algorithm that merged closely related sequences. CDR3 sequences were aligned to IMGT reference sequences to assign V, D and J gene segments. For a sequence to be retained, a match of at least six nucleotides was required to both a V gene segment and a J gene segment. Rearrangements were called productive when the CDR3 lacked stop codons and stayed in frame with V and J; all others were non-productive. Following IMGT convention, CDR3 was defined as the stretch from the second conserved V-encoded cysteine to the conserved J-encoded phenylalanine. The earlier analysis of 500 to 650 of the donors excluded any sequence lacking an unambiguous match to a single V gene segment. In an earlier analysis of about 590 of the donors, a V segment was called functional when productive rearrangements were above 56.7%, and segregating when the standard deviation between donors exceeded 5%. A statistical classification framework was built to diagnose cytomegalovirus status from the catalog of TCR beta chain sequences. In a later analysis, TCR nucleotide sequences were compared against IMGT/GENE-DB human TR gene sequences so that V and J genes could be assigned. A later analysis assigned CDR3 sequences and most-parsimonious VDJ recombination scenarios with the TCRdist pipeline. A later analysis defined each TCR beta chain by its CDR3 amino acid sequence plus V-gene family, and excluded reads lacking a unique V-gene family. In a later analysis, 450 to 600 highly shared, low-generation-probability nucleotide sequences were removed to address suspected cross-contamination and a sequencing artifact. In a later analysis, a clonal expansion index was calculated for each public chain from normalized within-repertoire ranks of inferred template counts. In a later analysis, generation probabilities were computed with a VDJ recombination model fitted to out-of-frame rearrangements, and the resulting probabilities were checked against IGoR. In a later analysis, TCR-TCR, TCR-HLA and TCR-CMV co-occurrence was scored with hypergeometric tests, and a repertoire-size bias correction was applied to TCR pairs. In a later analysis, false discovery rates were estimated by permuting HLA or CMV assignments 20 times. In a later analysis, co-occurring TCRs were grouped using DBSCAN, and TCRdist sequence similarity was added for clustering within HLA-allele-positive subsets. Co-occurrence clustering excluded repertoires with fewer than 30,000 or more than 120,000 public chains, plus five with anomalous nucleotide sharing. Entries here come from immuneACCESS through TCRdb and include only in-frame sequences with V and J called. Some clones fail to appear in such tables; in the studies checked, an unresolved V gene covers under half of the shortfall, and the cause of the remainder is unknown. The DNA was the basis for D and trimming; V, J and clone size are from that table. Counted in this sample were about 140,000 clones; around 81% of them appeared once. Over 6.5% of the sample lies in the top ten.

V and J lose 5 bases and 3 bases, and a span of 16 bases separates them. From cysteine to phenylalanine, the CDR3 is 15 amino acids long. Left in the record is the CDR3 DNA by itself, 45 bases read in frame from the first base. Looking up the germline V gene yields CDR1 SGHNT and CDR2 YENEEA. Paper-wide results and their limitations: According to a later analysis, TCR association rates differed among HLA loci, with DRB1 alleles showing the most associated TCRs and HLA-C alleles showing the fewest. Because HLA typing was unavailable for some donors at each locus, only the typed subset was used in association tests. According to the authors, the approach could potentially be generalized to other disease states and immunological phenotypes. An association between a missense DCLRE1C variant and V-gene and J-gene trimming of TCR beta chains was found in a later genetic analysis and replicated in an independent cohort. The cohort was sequenced for TCR beta chains only, and without alpha or paired-chain data the features that could be detected were limited. The study gave a list of under 200 TCR beta chains associated with cytomegalovirus. Three of the identified cytomegalovirus-associated TCR beta chains were confirmed in vitro to be specific for cytomegalovirus antigens. In a later analysis, HLA-associated TCR beta chains were found to be more clonally expanded and to have lower generation probabilities than equally common non-associated chains. Because the 87-base-pair reads could not distinguish some IMGT-functional V segments, including TRBV6-2 and TRBV6-3, those segments were excluded. Cytomegalovirus status was reported to be diagnosed by the classifier with high specificity and sensitivity in both the original and validation cohorts. A later genetic analysis reported fewer N-insertions in productive TCRs among donors in an Asian-associated ancestry cluster than the roughly 690-donor mean. For the cohort, immune exposure information was limited to CMV serostatus. In an earlier analysis of over 550 of the donors, most TCR beta V segments were observed in productive rearrangements about 90% or about 30% of the time, broadly matching IMGT annotations. Because counts were too low, seventeen rarely observed V segments, including chromosome 9 orphons, were excluded from the earlier analysis of some 590 of the donors. Presence/absence analyses assumed roughly uniform sequencing depth across donors, an assumption that may not hold. Strong co-occurrence of HLA alleles, especially DR and DQ, made assigning TCR associations to individual alleles difficult. Correlated functional status among segregating V segments might reflect linkage disequilibrium, but an unknown experimental factor could not be ruled out. The sequencing pipeline was judged likely to have produced a cluster of highly shared sequence variants as a technical artifact. Specific HLA alleles were associated with roughly 17,000 TCR beta sequences at a false discovery rate of 0.05 in a later analysis. A further reported finding was that TCR beta sequences accurately predicted the HLA-A and HLA-B alleles for most subjects in the first cohort. According to a later analysis, most CMV-associated TCR beta chains appeared to be HLA-restricted, and the HLA associations seemed to be driven largely by CMV exposure. Across donors, most TCR sequences were observed very rarely, whereas some public TCRs were present in many individuals. A later analysis reported that several top co-occurrence clusters appeared linked to parvovirus B19, influenza, CMV and Epstein-Barr virus.

Input material: PBMCs. This chain is built from TRBV11-3 and TRBJ1-1, with TRBD1 tentatively as D gene (5 bases match). The origin of this receptor is a man in his forties in good health and CMV-seropositive. The CDR3 loop reads CASSHILQGDTEAFF. The DNA is TGTGCCAGCAGCCATATTCTCCAGGGTGACACTGAAGCTTTCTTT.